This TCR beta chain originates from a study of blood T cell repertoires in COVID-19. On the study more broadly: Sites across the United States, Italy and Spain contributed samples from acute and convalescent COVID-19. In each case, the material was cDNA or gDNA derived from T cells, B-cell-depleted T cells, or PBMCs.

Germline V gene sequence: CDR1 SQVTM, CDR2 ANQGSEA. Deletions cut 6 bases from V and 4 bases from J, with 18 bases between. The CDR3 loop spans 14 amino acids. This table comes from immunoSEQ multiplex PCR, and its TCRdb copy is limited to in-frame clones, with some not included. This sample has some 230,000 clones, with 80% to 90% found just once. Sequences were obtained from peripheral blood. The chain uses TRBV29-1 and TRBJ1-1, with D possibly matching TRBD1 (5 bases). The source is a man aged 50 or older who had recovered from COVID-19. The CDR3 DNA reads as TGCAGCGTACGTACGGCCGGGGGGATCACTGAAGCTTTCTTT. Amino acid sequence: CSVRTAGGITEAFF.